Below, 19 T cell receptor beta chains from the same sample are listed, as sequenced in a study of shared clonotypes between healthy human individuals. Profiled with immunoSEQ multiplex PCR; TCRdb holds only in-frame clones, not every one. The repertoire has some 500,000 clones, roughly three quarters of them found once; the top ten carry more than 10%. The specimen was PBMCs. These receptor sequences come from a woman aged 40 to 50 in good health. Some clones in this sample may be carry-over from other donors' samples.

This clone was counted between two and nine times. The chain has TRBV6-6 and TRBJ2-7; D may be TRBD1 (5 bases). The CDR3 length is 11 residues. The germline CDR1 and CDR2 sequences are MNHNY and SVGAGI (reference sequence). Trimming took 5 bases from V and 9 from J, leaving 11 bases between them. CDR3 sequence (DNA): TGTGCCAGCAGTACGCAGGGTTGGCAGTACTTC. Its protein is CASSTQGWQYF.

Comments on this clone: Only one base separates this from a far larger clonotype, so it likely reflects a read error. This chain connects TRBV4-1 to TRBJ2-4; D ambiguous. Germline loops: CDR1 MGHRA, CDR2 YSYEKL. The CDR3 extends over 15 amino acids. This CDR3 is CTSSQGEGSGNIQYF. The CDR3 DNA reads TGCACCAGCAGCCAAGGAGAAGGGTCTGGAAACATTCAGTACTTC.

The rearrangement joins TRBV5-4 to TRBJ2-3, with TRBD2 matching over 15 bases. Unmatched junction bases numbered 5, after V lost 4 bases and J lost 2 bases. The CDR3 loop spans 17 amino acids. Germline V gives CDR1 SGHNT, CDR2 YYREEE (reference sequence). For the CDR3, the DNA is TGTGCCAGCAGCACCGGACTAGCGGGAGGGGACACAGATACGCAGTATTTT. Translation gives CASSTGLAGGDTDTQYF.

The CDR3 DNA follows: TGTGCCAACAGCTCCGGTGGTCAGCCCCAGCATTTT. This encodes CANSSGGQPQHF. The V gene is TRBV28, the J gene TRBJ1-5; D is unresolved. Germline CDR1 reads MDHEN; CDR2 reads SYDVKM. The CDR3 has 12 residues. V shed 10 bases and J shed 6 bases, with 13 bases lying between them.

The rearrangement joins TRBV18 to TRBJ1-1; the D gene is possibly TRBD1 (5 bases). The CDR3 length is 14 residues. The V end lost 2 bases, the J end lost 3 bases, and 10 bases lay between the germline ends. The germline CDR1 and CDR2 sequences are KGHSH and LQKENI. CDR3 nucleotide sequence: TGTGCCAGCTCACCAGCAGGGAGGGACACTGAAGCTTTCTTT. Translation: CASSPAGRDTEAFF.

This CDR3 reads CASSDPGPNTGELFF. In DNA, the CDR3 is TGTGCCAGCAGTGACCCGGGACCCAACACCGGGGAGCTGTTTTTT. V is TRBV28 and J is TRBJ2-2; D tentatively reads TRBD1 or TRBD2 (5 bases each). In germline, CDR1 is MDHEN, CDR2 SYDVKM. The CDR3 runs 15 residues. V dropped 5 bases and J dropped 2 bases, with 12 bases sitting between them.

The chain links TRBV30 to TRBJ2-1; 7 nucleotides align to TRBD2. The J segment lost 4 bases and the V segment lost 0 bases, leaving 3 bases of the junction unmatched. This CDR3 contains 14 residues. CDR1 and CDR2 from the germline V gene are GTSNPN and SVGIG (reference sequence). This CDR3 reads CAWSVGGVYNEQFF. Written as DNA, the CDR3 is TGTGCCTGGAGTGTTGGGGGGGTTTACAATGAGCAGTTCTTC.

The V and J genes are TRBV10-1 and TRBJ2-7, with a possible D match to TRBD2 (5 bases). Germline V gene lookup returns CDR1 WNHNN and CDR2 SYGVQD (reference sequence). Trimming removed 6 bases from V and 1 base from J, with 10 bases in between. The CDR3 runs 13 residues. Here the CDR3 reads CASSATGSYEQYF. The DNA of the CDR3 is TGCGCCAGCAGCGCAACGGGATCCTACGAGCAGTACTTC.

This chain's CDR3 is CASSLTQGFGPRRETYEQYF. DNA for the CDR3: TGTGCCAGCAGCCTTACACAGGGGTTCGGTCCCAGGCGGGAGACCTACGAGCAGTACTTC. The V and J genes are TRBV28 and TRBJ2-7, with D perhaps given as TRBD1 or TRBD2 (7 bases each). The CDR3 covers 20 residues. V lost 6 bases and J lost 2, with 32 bases in between. In germline, CDR1 is MDHEN, CDR2 SYDVKM.

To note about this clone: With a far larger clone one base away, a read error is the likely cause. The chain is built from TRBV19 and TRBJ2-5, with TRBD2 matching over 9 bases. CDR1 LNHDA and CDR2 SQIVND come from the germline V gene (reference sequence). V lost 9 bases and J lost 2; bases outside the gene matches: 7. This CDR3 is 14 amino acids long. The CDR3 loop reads CASGRTSEQETQYF. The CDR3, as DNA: TGTGCCAGCGGGAGGACTAGCGAGCAAGAGACCCAGTACTTC.

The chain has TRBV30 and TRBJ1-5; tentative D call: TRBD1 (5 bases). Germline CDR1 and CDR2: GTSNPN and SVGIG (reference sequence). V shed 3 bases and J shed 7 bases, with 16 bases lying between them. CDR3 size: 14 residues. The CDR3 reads CAWRGPRSGQPQHF. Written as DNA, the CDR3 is TGTGCCTGGAGGGGACCCCGGTCGGGGCAGCCCCAGCATTTT.

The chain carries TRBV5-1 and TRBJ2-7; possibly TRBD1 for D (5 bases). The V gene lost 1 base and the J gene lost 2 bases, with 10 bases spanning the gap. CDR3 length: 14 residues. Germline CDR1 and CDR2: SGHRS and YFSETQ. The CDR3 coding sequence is TGCGCCAGCAGCTTGACGACAGAGCCCTACGAGCAGTACTTC. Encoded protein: CASSLTTEPYEQYF.

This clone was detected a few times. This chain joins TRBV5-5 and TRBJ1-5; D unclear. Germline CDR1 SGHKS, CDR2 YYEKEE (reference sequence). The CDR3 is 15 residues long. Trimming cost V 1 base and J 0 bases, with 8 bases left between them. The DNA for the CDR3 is TGTGCCAGCAGCTTGAACAGTTATAGCAATCAGCCCCAGCATTTT. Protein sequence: CASSLNSYSNQPQHF. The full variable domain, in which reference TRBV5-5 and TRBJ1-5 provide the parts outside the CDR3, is DAGVTQSPTHLIKTRGQQVTLRCSPISGHKSVSWYQQVLGQGPQFIFQYYEKEERGRGNFPDRFSARQFPNYSSELNVNALLLGDSALYLCASSLNSYSNQPQHFGDGTRLSIL.

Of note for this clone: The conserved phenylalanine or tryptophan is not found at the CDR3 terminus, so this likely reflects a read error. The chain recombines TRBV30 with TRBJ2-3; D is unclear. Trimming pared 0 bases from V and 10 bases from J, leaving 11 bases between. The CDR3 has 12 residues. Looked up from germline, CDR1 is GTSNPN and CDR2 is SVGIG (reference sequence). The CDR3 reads CAWSVGQLAQYL. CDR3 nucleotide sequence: TGTGCCTGGAGTGTAGGGCAATTGGCGCAGTATCTT.

The CDR3: CSVVESDTEAFF. The CDR3, as DNA: TGCAGCGTTGTAGAATCGGACACTGAAGCTTTCTTT. This chain joins TRBV29-1 and TRBJ1-1; D unresolved. The germline V gene has CDR1 SQVTM and CDR2 ANQGSEA. The V gene lost 4 bases and the J gene lost 3 bases, with 9 bases spanning the gap. The CDR3 spans 12 residues.

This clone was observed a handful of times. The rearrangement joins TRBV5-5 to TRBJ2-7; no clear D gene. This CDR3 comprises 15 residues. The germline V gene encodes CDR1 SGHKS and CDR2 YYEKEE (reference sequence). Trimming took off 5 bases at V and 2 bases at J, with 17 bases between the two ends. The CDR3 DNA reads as TGTGCCAGCAGTTTCCTCCGCTACTCACCCTACGAGCAGTACTTC. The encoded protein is CASSFLRYSPYEQYF.

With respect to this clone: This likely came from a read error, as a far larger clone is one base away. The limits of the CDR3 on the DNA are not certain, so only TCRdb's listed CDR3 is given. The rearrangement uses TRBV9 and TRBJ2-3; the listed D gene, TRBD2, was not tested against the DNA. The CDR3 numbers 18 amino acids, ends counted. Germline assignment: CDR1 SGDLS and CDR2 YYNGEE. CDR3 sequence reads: CASSVAGGTSGLTDTRYF.

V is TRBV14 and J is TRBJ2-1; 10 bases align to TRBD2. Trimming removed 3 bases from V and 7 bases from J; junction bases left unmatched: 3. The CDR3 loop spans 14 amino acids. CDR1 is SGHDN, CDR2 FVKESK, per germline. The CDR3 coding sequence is TGTGCCAGCAGCCAGGGACTAGCGCCGAATGAGCAGTTCTTC. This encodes CASSQGLAPNEQFF.

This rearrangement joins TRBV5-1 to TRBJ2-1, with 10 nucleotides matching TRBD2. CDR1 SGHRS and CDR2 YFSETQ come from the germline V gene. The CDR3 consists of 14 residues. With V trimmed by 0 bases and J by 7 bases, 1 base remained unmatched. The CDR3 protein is CASSLELAGNEQFF. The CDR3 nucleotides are TGCGCCAGCAGCTTGGAACTAGCGGGAAATGAGCAGTTCTTC.